What follows describes a single T cell receptor beta chain. Its target is unknown. This CDR3 has 16 residues. Germline CDR1 LGHNA, CDR2 YNFKEQ. After removal of 1 base from V and 4 bases from J, the junction contained 4 bases not matched to a gene. Assay used: immunoSEQ multiplex PCR; TCRdb lists only in-frame clones, some missing. The sample contains tens of thousands of clones, 80% to 90% of which appear only once. The sample belongs to a study of OX40 agonist ivuxolimab in advanced cancers. Notes on the study in general: Doses of 0.1 to 3.0 mg/kg were accompanied by clonal expansion of CD4+ and CD8+ blood T cells by week 6.

Baseline was the first blood sampling point, followed by cycle 4 day 1 and cycle 7 day 1. The chain recombines TRBV4-2 with TRBJ2-1; the match to TRBD1 covers 10 bases. This TCR came from an adult with an advanced solid tumor such as melanoma, head and neck, liver or kidney cancer. The sample in question was CD4+ or CD8+ T cells sorted from blood, obtained in a trial of the OX40 agonist ivuxolimab. The CDR3: CASSQGGQGGYNEQFF. Written as DNA, the CDR3 is TGTGCCAGCAGCCAAGGCGGACAGGGGGGATACAATGAGCAGTTCTTC.